A selection of T cell receptor beta chains follows, all from one sample in a study of post-analysis software for immune sequencing data. TCRdb re-derived calls from the PCR reads in MiXCR, one entry per CDR3 protein. The sample has roughly 570,000 distinct CDR3 sequences; approximately 31% are singletons. The sequencing input was blood. Source of these receptors: a girl aged 2 to 17 with multiple sclerosis. CDR3s include the opening cysteine and the closing phenylalanine or tryptophan. A D gene is named only where the DNA matches it firmly. Where a row states a size, it is once, few, many or the class of an expanded clone; other rows omit it.

CDR3nt | CDR3aa | v_gene | abundance | d_gene | j_gene
TGTGCCAGCAGTTTATGGTCAGGGATAGGTTCACCCCTCCACTTT | CASSLWSGIGSPLHF | TRBV27 | - | - | TRBJ1-6
TGTGCCAGCAGCCACGAAAGAGCGGGGGGTAGCGCAGATACGCAGTATTTT | CASSHERAGGSADTQYF | TRBV7-2 | few | TRBD2 | TRBJ2-3
TGCAGTGCTATACGGACAGGGAAAAATGAGCAGTACTTC | CSAIRTGKNEQYF | TRBV20-1 | once | TRBD1 | TRBJ2-7
TGTGCCATCAAGGGACGGGATACGCAGTATTTT | CAIKGRDTQYF | TRBV27 | few | - | TRBJ2-3
TGCAGTGCTAGTTACGCCCGGGACAGCTTCCAAGAGACCCAGTACTTC | CSASYARDSFQETQYF | TRBV20-1 | - | TRBD1 | TRBJ2-5
TGTGCCAGCAGCTTAGCGCCGAGTGCAGAGACCCAGTACTTC | CASSLAPSAETQYF | TRBV7-6 | - | - | TRBJ2-5
TGTGCCAGCAGTCCAGGACGGGGGGTATTCGCAGATACGCAGTATTTT | CASSPGRGVFADTQYF | TRBV13 | - | TRBD2 | TRBJ2-3
TGCAGTGCTAGAGCGGGAGACGGGGCCCAGTACTTC | CSARAGDGAQYF | TRBV20-1 | once | - | TRBJ2-5
TGTGCCAGCAGTTTACGGGGGGCGAACGACAATGAGCAGTTCTTC | CASSLRGANDNEQFF | TRBV12-3/TRBV12-4 | few | - | TRBJ2-1
TGTGCCAGCAGTGAAGGACAGGGGGGCAACAATGAGCAGTTCTTC | CASSEGQGGNNEQFF | TRBV6-1 | - | TRBD1 | TRBJ2-1
TGCGCCAGCAGGTTGCCCGCGGGGGGGCGCTCAGATACGCAGTATTTT | CASRLPAGGRSDTQYF | TRBV5-1 | few | TRBD2 | TRBJ2-3
TGTGCCAGCAGTTATCGTCCAGGGTGTTATGGCTACACCTTC | CASSYRPGCYGYTF | TRBV12-3/TRBV12-4 | once | - | TRBJ1-2
TGTGCCAGCACCCTCCCGAGCGGGGGGCCTCAGTTGGGAGATACGCAGTATTTT | CASTLPSGGPQLGDTQYF | TRBV6-1 | - | TRBD2 | TRBJ2-3
TGTGCCAGCAGTTGGGGGGGCCGTGGAGAGCAGTTCTTC | CASSWGGRGEQFF | TRBV6-5 | few | - | TRBJ2-1
TGTGCCAGCAGCCACACGATCGGGGGTGACGAGCAGTTCTTC | CASSHTIGGDEQFF | TRBV7-8 | few | - | TRBJ2-1
TGCAGTGCTAGAGATCGTCCTAGCGGGGTCTCCTACAATGAGCAGTTCTTC | CSARDRPSGVSYNEQFF | TRBV20-1 | - | TRBD2 | TRBJ2-1
TGTGCCAGCCGAACCGGGACAAGGGGAGTGAGGCAGTACTTC | CASRTGTRGVRQYF | TRBV27 | - | - | TRBJ2-5
TGCGCCAGCAGCCAAAGTGAACGAACTACTCTCAGCTCTGGAAACACCATATATTTT | CASSQSERTTLSSGNTIYF | TRBV4-1 | - | - | TRBJ1-3
TGCGCCAGCAGCTCGGGACAGCCGAACACCGGGGAGCTGTTTTTT | CASSSGQPNTGELFF | TRBV5-1 | - | TRBD1 | TRBJ2-2
TGTGCCAGCAGCTTAACTCCCAGTGATGAAAAACTGTTTTTT | CASSLTPSDEKLFF | TRBV7-2 | - | - | TRBJ1-4
TGTGCCAGCAGCTTCGGCGGGGCCAGCGAGCAGTACTTC | CASSFGGASEQYF | TRBV7-9 | - | - | TRBJ2-7
TGTGCCAGCAGTTACGGCTCCGGGACATCAACAGATACGCAGTATTTT | CASSYGSGTSTDTQYF | TRBV6-5 | - | - | TRBJ2-3
TGTGCCAGCAGCCCCTCTGGGTACGGAGAGACCCAGTACTTC | CASSPSGYGETQYF | TRBV3-1 | - | - | TRBJ2-5
TGTGCCAGCAAGACGGACAGGGGATACACTGAAGCTTTCTTT | CASKTDRGYTEAFF | TRBV6-1 | - | TRBD1 | TRBJ1-1
TGCGCCAGCAGCCCCGACGGGAACATCGGTTCACCCCTCCACTTT | CASSPDGNIGSPLHF | TRBV5-1 | few | - | TRBJ1-6
TGTGCCAGCAGTTCGCCACAGGGCCGCGGCTACACCTTC | CASSSPQGRGYTF | TRBV6-6 | few | - | TRBJ1-2
TGTGCCAGCAGTGAGAGGGGTTGGGGAGCTTTCTTT | CASSERGWGAFF | TRBV6-1 | - | - | TRBJ1-1
TGCAGCGTTGAAAAGCAATCCGATACGCAGTATTTT | CSVEKQSDTQYF | TRBV29-1 | few | - | TRBJ2-3
TGCGCCAGCAGCTTGGAGGGGCAACTCAATCAGCCCCAGCATTTT | CASSLEGQLNQPQHF | TRBV5-1 | few | - | TRBJ1-5
TGTGCCAGCAGCTTAGGGTCGGGGGGCGACTCCTACGAGCAGTACTTC | CASSLGSGGDSYEQYF | TRBV7-9 | - | - | TRBJ2-7
TGCAGCGTTGGGAAACCAGGACCCCAAGAGACCCAGTACTTC | CSVGKPGPQETQYF | TRBV29-1 | few | - | TRBJ2-5
TGTGCCAGCAGTATACAGGGAGCTAACTATGGCTACACCTTC | CASSIQGANYGYTF | TRBV7-9 | - | - | TRBJ1-2
TGTGCCCACAGGGATGGGGGCACTGAAGCTTTCTTT | CAHRDGGTEAFF | TRBV6-1 | few | - | TRBJ1-1
TGTGCCAGCAGTAAAACAGGGGCCGCCAATGGGCCCCAGCATTTT | CASSKTGAANGPQHF | TRBV6-6 | - | TRBD1 | TRBJ1-5
TGTGCCAGCAGCTTGGCGCCTAGCTCTGGGGCCAACGTCCTGACTTTC | CASSLAPSSGANVLTF | TRBV7-3 | - | - | TRBJ2-6
TGTGCCAGCAGCCCAACGCGGACTAGCGGGGGGTCGCAGTATTTT | CASSPTRTSGGSQYF | TRBV7-2 | - | TRBD2 | TRBJ2-3
TGTGCCAGCAATCCGAGCGGAGCGGCCTACAATGAGCAGTTCTTC | CASNPSGAAYNEQFF | TRBV2 | - | - | TRBJ2-1
TGCGCCAGCAGACCAGGGGGTCCCTACGAGCAGTTCTTC | CASRPGGPYEQFF | TRBV5-1 | - | TRBD1 | TRBJ2-1
TGTGCCACCAGTGATTTTAGGGGGGGCCACTACAATGAGCAGTTCTTC | CATSDFRGGHYNEQFF | TRBV24-1 | - | - | TRBJ2-1
TGCGCCAGCAGTCCCGGGACAGGGGGCCGGAGGTCCTACGAGCAGTACTTC | CASSPGTGGRRSYEQYF | TRBV4-1 | - | TRBD1 | TRBJ2-7
TGTGCCAGCAGCGATCAGGGTCGAAGCATTCAGTACTTC | CASSDQGRSIQYF | TRBV7-9 | few | - | TRBJ2-4
TGTGCCAGCTCACCACCGTTGGGGGCGAGGGAAAACATTCAGTACTTC | CASSPPLGARENIQYF | TRBV18 | - | - | TRBJ2-4
TGCGCCAGCAGGCGGGAGATTGTGGGCAGATTCCAAGAGACCCAGTACTTC | CASRREIVGRFQETQYF | TRBV5-1 | few | TRBD2 | TRBJ2-5
TGTGCCAGCGACAGGGAAGGGGTTGGTGAAAAACTGTTTTTT | CASDREGVGEKLFF | TRBV6-1 | few | TRBD1 | TRBJ1-4
TGTGCCAGCAGCTTAGTAGGGGGGAACCAAGAGACCCAGTACTTC | CASSLVGGNQETQYF | TRBV7-6 | - | - | TRBJ2-5
TGTGCCAGCAGCGCCCTACTAGCGGGGGGCCCGGCCGGGGAGCTGTTTTTT | CASSALLAGGPAGELFF | TRBV7-3 | - | TRBD2 | TRBJ2-2
TGTGCCAGCTCATGGAACAGGATCCAGAACACCGGGGAGCTGTTTTTT | CASSWNRIQNTGELFF | TRBV18 | few | - | TRBJ2-2
TGCAGCGTTGGAGGGCAGGGGGCAGTCGGGGAGCTGTTTTTT | CSVGGQGAVGELFF | TRBV29-1 | - | TRBD1 | TRBJ2-2
TGCAGTAAATACAGCGACGAGCAGTACTTC | CSKYSDEQYF | TRBV20-1 | few | - | TRBJ2-7
TGTGCCAGCAGTGAAAGACTCGGATCGAACACTGAAGCTTTCTTT | CASSERLGSNTEAFF | TRBV2 | - | - | TRBJ1-1
TGTGCCAGCAGCCTACACCGGGACACCTATGGCTACACCTTC | CASSLHRDTYGYTF | TRBV3-1 | few | - | TRBJ1-2
TGCAGTGCTAGAGATTGGGGTTTTGGCCATAATGAGCAGTTCTTC | CSARDWGFGHNEQFF | TRBV20-1 | - | - | TRBJ2-1
TGCAGTGCTAGGGGACTAGCGGGGGTCACAGATACGCAGTATTTT | CSARGLAGVTDTQYF | TRBV20-1 | few | TRBD2 | TRBJ2-3
TGCAGTGCTCCTTCCGCAGCGCGCACCGGGGAGCTGTTTTTT | CSAPSAARTGELFF | TRBV20-1 | - | - | TRBJ2-2
TGCAGCGTTGAAAGCGGCTCAGCTGAAGCTTTCTTT | CSVESGSAEAFF | TRBV29-1 | - | - | TRBJ1-1
TGCAGTGCTCTCGGAGGCACAGATACGCAGTATTTT | CSALGGTDTQYF | TRBV20-1 | few | - | TRBJ2-3
TGTGCCAGCAGTTTGTACAGGCCGAAGGAGACCCAGTACTTC | CASSLYRPKETQYF | TRBV12-3/TRBV12-4 | few | - | TRBJ2-5
TGTGCCAGTACGACCGACCTCGGGAACATTCAGTACTTC | CASTTDLGNIQYF | TRBV2 | - | - | TRBJ2-4
TGCGCCAGCAGCCCGGTTGGGGAGAATCAGCCCCAGCATTTT | CASSPVGENQPQHF | TRBV5-1 | - | - | TRBJ1-5
TGTGCCATCAGTGAAAGGGGGAGCTCCTATAATTCACCCCTCCACTTT | CAISERGSSYNSPLHF | TRBV10-3 | - | - | TRBJ1-6